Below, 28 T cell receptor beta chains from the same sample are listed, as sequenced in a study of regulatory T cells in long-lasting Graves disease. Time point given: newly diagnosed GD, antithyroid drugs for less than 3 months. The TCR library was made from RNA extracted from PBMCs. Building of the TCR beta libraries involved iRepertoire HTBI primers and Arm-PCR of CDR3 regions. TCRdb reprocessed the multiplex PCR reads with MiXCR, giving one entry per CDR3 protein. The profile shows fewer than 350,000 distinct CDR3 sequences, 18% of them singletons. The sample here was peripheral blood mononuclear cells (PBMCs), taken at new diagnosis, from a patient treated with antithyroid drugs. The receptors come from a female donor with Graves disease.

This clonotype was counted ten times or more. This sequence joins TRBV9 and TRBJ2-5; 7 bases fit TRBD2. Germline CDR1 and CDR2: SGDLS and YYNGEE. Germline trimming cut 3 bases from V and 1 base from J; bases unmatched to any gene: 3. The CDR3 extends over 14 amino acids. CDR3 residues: CASSGSGTQETQYF. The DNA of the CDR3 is TGTGCCAGCAGCGGAAGCGGGACCCAAGAGACCCAGTACTTC.

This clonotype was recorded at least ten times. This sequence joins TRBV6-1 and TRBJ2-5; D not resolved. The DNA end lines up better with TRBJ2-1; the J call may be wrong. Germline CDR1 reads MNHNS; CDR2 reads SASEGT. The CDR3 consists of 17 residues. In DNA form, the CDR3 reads TGTGCCAGCAGCAACAGCCTCACCGGGTTGGGGTATAATGAGCAGTTCTTC. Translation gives CASSNSLTGLGYNEQFF.

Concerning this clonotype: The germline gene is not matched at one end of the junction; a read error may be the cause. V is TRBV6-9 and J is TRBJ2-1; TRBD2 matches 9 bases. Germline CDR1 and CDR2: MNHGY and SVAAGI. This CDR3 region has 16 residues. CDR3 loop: CASSHSLLAGRGEQFF. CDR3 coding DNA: TGTGCCAGCAGTCATTCGCTCCTAGCGGGACGTGGTGAGCAGTTCTTC.

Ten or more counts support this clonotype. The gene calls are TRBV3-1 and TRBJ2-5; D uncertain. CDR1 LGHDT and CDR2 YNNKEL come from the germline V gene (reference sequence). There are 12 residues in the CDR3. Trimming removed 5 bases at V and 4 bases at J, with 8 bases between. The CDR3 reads CASSSPRETQYF. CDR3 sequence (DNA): TGTGCCAGCAGCTCACCAAGAGAGACCCAGTACTTC.

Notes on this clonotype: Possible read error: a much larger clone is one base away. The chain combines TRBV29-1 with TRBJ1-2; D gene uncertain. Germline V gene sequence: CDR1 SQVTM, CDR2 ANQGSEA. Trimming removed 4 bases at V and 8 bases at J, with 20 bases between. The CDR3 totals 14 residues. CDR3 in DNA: TGCAGCGTTGGGTTAAAAATGCATCTCTACGGCTACACCTTC. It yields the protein CSVGLKMHLYGYTF. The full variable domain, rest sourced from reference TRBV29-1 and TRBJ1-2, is SAVISQKPSRDICQRGTSLTIQCQVDSQVTMMFWYRQQPGQSLTLIATANQGSEATYESGFVIDKFPISRPNLTFSTLTVSNMSPEDSSIYLCSVGLKMHLYGYTFGSGTRLTVV.

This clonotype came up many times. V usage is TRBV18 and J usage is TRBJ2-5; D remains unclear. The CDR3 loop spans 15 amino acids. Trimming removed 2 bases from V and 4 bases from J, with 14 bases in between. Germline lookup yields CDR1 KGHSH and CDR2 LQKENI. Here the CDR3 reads CASSPTRSGGETQYF. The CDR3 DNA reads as TGTGCCAGCTCACCAACGCGGTCGGGCGGAGAGACCCAGTACTTC.

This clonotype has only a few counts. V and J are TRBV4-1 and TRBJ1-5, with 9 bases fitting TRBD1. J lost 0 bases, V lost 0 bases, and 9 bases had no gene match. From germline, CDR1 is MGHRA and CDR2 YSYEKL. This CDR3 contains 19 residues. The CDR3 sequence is CASSQDMGDRVYSNQPQHF. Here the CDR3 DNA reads TGCGCCAGCAGCCAAGATATGGGGGACAGGGTCTATAGCAATCAGCCCCAGCATTTT.

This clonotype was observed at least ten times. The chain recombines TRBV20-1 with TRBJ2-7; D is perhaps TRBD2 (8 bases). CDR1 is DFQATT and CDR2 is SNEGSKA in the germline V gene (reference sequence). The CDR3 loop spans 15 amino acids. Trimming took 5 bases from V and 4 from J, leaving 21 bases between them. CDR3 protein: CSAQGGYGGGYEQYF. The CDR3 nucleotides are TGCAGTGCTCAGGGGGGGTACGGGGGGGGATACGAGCAGTACTTC.

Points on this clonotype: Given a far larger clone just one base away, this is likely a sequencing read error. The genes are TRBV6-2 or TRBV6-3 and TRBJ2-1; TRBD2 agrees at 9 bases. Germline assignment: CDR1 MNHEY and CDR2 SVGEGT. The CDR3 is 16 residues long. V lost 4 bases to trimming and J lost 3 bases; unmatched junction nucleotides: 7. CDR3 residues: CASSLPAGGNYNEQFF. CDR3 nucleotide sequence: TGTGCCAGCAGTTTACCAGCGGGAGGAAACTACAATGAGCAGTTCTTC.

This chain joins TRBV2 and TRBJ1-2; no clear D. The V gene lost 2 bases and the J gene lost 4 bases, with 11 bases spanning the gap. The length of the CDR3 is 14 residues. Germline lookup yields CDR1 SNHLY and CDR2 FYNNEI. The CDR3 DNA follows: TGTGCCAGCAGTGAACGGGATAAGACCTATGGCTACACCTTC. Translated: CASSERDKTYGYTF.

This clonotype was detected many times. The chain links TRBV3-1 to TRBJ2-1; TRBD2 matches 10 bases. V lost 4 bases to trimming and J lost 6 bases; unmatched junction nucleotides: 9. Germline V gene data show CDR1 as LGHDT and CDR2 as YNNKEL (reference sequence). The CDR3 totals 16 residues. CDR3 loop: CASSRGSGRAPNEQFF. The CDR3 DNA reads TGTGCCAGCAGCCGAGGGAGCGGGAGGGCCCCCAATGAGCAGTTCTTC.

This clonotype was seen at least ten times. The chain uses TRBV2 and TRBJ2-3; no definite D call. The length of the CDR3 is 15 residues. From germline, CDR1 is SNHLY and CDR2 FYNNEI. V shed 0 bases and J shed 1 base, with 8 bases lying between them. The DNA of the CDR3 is TGTGCCAGCAGTGAAGCTCGGCCCGGCACAGATACGCAGTATTTT. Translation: CASSEARPGTDTQYF.

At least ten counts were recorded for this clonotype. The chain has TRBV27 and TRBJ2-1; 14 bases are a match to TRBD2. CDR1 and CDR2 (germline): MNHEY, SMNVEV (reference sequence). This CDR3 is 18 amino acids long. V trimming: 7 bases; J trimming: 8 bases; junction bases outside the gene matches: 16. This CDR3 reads CASTFHPLRTSGRHEQFF. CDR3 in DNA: TGTGCCAGCACTTTCCACCCCTTGAGGACTAGCGGGAGGCATGAGCAGTTCTTC.

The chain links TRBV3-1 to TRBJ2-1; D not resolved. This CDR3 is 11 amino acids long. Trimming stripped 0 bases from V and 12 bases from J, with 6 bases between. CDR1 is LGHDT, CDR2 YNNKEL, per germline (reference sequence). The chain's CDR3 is CASSQEEVQFF. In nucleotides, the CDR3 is TGTGCCAGCAGCCAAGAAGAGGTGCAGTTCTTC.

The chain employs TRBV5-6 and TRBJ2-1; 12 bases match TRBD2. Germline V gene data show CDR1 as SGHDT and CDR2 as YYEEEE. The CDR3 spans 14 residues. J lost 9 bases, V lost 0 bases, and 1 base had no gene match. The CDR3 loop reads CASSLELAGGEQFF. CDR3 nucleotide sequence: TGTGCCAGCAGCTTGGAACTAGCGGGAGGTGAGCAGTTCTTC.

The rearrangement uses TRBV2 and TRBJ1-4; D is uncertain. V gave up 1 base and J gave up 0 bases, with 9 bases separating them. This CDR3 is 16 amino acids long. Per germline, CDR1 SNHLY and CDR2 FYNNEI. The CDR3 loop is CASSEVDRPTNEKLFF. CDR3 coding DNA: TGTGCCAGCAGTGAAGTTGATAGACCAACTAATGAAAAACTGTTTTTT.

CDR3 DNA sequence: TGCAGTGCACACCCACCGGGACTAGCGGGTTCCCCGCTACACGAGCAGTACTTC. Its translation is CSAHPPGLAGSPLHEQYF. V gene TRBV20-1 combines with J gene TRBJ2-7, with 12 bases matching TRBD2. The CDR3 length is 18 residues. Germline CDR1 DFQATT, CDR2 SNEGSKA (reference sequence). The V and J ends lost 6 bases and 5 bases, in that order; junction bases with no gene match: 20.

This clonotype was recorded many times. CDR3 amino acids: CAFGQGTYEQYF. CDR3 nucleotide sequence: TGTGCTTTCGGACAGGGGACCTACGAGCAGTACTTC. The rearrangement links TRBV30 to TRBJ2-7; TRBD1 agrees at 9 bases. CDR1 is GTSNPN and CDR2 is SVGIG in the germline V gene (reference sequence). This CDR3 comprises 12 residues.

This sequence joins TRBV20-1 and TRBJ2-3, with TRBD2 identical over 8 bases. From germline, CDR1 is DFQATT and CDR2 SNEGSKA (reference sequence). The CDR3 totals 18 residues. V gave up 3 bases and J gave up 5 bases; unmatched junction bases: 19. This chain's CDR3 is CSASGPTGGAGARDTQYF. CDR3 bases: TGCAGTGCTAGTGGCCCCACCGGGGGAGCGGGAGCTAGAGATACGCAGTATTTT.

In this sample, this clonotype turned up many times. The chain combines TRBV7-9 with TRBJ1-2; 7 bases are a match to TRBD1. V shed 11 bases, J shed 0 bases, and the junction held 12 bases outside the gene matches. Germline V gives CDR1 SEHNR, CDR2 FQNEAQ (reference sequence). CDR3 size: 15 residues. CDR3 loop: CAGAREGASNYGYTF. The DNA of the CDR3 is TGTGCCGGGGCCCGAGAGGGGGCTTCTAACTATGGCTACACCTTC.

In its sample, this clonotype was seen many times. The CDR3 loop is CASNRDRGVNTEAFF. The CDR3 DNA sequence: TGTGCCAGCAACCGGGACAGGGGCGTGAACACTGAAGCTTTCTTT. The J gene is TRBJ1-1, the V gene TRBV5-5, with 10 bases that match TRBD1. The CDR3 has 15 residues. The V segment lost 6 bases and the J segment 0 bases; nucleotides outside the gene matches: 5. Per germline, CDR1 SGHKS and CDR2 YYEKEE (reference sequence).

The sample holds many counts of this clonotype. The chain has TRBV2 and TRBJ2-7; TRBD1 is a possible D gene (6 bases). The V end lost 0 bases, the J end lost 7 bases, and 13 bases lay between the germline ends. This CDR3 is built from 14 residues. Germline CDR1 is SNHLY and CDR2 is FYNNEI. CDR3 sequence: CASSEARGVGEQYF. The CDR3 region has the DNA TGTGCCAGCAGTGAAGCCAGGGGTGTCGGAGAGCAGTACTTC.

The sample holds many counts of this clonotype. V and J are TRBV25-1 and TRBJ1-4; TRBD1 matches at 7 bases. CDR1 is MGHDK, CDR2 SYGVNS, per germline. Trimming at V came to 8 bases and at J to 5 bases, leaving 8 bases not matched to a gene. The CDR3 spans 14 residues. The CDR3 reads CASRGTAENEKLFF. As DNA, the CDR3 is TGTGCCAGCCGAGGGACAGCCGAAAATGAAAAACTGTTTTTT.

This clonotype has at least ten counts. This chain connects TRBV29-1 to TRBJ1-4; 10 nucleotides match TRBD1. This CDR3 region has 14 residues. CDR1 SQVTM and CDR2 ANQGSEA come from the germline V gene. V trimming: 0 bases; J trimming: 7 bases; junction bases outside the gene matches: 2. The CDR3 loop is CSVEDWTGGEKLFF. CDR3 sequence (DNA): TGCAGCGTTGAAGATTGGACAGGGGGTGAAAAACTGTTTTTT. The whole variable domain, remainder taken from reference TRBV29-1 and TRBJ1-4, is SAVISQKPSRDICQRGTSLTIQCQVDSQVTMMFWYRQQPGQSLTLIATANQGSEATYESGFVIDKFPISRPNLTFSTLTVSNMSPEDSSIYLCSVEDWTGGEKLFFGSGTQLSVL.

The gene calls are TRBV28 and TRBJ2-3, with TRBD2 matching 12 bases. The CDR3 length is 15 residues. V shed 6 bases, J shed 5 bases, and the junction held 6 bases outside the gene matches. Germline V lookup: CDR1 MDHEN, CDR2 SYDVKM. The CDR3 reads CASRSPGLAGDTQYF. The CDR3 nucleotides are TGTGCCAGCAGGTCTCCGGGACTAGCGGGAGATACGCAGTATTTT.

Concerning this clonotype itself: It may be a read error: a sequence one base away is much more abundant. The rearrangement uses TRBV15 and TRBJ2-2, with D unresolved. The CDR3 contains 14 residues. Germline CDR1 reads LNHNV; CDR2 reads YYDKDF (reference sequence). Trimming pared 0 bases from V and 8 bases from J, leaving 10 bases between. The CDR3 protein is CATSRDQVTGELFF. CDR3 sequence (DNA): TGTGCCACCAGCAGAGATCAGGTGACTGGGGAGCTGTTTTTT. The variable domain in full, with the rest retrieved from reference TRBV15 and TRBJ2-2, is DAMVIQNPRYQVTQFGKPVTLSCSQTLNHNVMYWYQQKSSQAPKLLFHYYDKDFNNEADTPDNFQSRRPNTSFCFLDIRSPGLGDTAMYLCATSRDQVTGELFFGEGSRLTVL.

The CDR3 region is CASSASIGQGFGYEQYF. The CDR3 DNA reads as TGTGCCAGTAGTGCCTCCATCGGACAGGGGTTTGGGTACGAGCAGTACTTC. The V call is TRBV19, the J call TRBJ2-7; TRBD1 aligns across 9 bases. There are 17 residues in the CDR3. From germline, CDR1 is LNHDA and CDR2 SQIVND (reference sequence). V gave up 5 bases and J gave up 4 bases; unmatched junction bases: 15.

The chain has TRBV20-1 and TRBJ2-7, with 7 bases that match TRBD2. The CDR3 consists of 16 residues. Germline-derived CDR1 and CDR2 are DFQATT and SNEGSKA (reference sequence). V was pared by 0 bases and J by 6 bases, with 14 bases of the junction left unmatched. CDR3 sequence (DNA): TGCAGTGCTAGAGAATTCACTAGCGCCGTTCTTGGCGAGCAGTACTTC. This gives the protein CSAREFTSAVLGEQYF.